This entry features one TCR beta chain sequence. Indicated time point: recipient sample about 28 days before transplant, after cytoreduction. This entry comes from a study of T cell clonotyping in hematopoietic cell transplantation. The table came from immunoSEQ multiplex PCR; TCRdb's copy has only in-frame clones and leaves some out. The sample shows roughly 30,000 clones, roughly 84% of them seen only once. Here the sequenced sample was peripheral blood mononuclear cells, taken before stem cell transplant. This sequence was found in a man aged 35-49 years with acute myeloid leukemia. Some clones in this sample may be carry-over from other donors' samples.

The CDR3 sequence: CASSLVPGSSYNSPLHF. Here the CDR3 DNA reads TGTGCCAGCAGCTTGGTCCCAGGGAGCTCCTATAATTCACCCCTCCACTTT. The chain uses TRBV5-8 and TRBJ1-6, with D possibly being TRBD1 (5 bases). CDR1 and CDR2 (germline): SGHTS, YDEGEE. V dropped 0 bases and J dropped 0 bases, with 10 bases sitting between them. The CDR3 has 17 amino acids.